This T cell receptor (gamma chain) appears in the sequencing data of a study of γδ T cells in repeated Plasmodium falciparum infection. The CDR3 spans 13 residues. Germline CDR1 reads EGSTGY; CDR2 reads YDSYTSSV. Gammadelta T cells were flow-sorted from PBMC into Vgamma9/Vdelta2+ and Vdelta2-negative populations for bulk analysis. This clone was found a few times. TCRdb assigns this DNA the protein of a much larger clone, which departs from its translation at residue 3; this likely reflects a read error, and the protein shown comes from translating the DNA. With CATT, TCRdb re-called clones from the multiplex PCR reads. The data hold 27,000 or so gamma-chain clones, with 1.4% observed a single time.

Source material: gamma-delta T cells from blood. This chain connects TRGV4 to TRGJ1 or TRGJ2. As TCRdb names no J gene, one was assigned here on the basis of a DNA match to germline. The origin of this receptor is a pool of human donors (malaria-infected and uninfected, not separated). CDR3 coding DNA: TGTGCCCCCTGGGATGGGGTATACTATAAGAAACTCTTT. This translates into CAPWDGVYYKKLF.